The 10 T cell receptor beta chains in this list originate from one sample, sequenced in a study of shared clonotypes between healthy human individuals. Measured with immunoSEQ multiplex PCR; TCRdb has only the in-frame clones, and not every one. The table records approximately 1.5 million clones, 95% to 99% of them present only once. Material: naive CD4+ T cells sorted from blood. Sample subset: CD45RA+ positively selected. The receptors stem from a man aged 30 to 39 in good health.

The chain uses TRBV9 and TRBJ2-5; D not certain. This CDR3 spans 14 amino acids. V dropped 4 bases and J dropped 4 bases, with 14 bases sitting between them. Germline CDR1 is SGDLS and CDR2 is YYNGEE. The CDR3 coding sequence is TGTGCCAGCAGCCCAGGTGCCACTCTAGAGACCCAGTACTTC. This codes for CASSPGATLETQYF.

J is TRBJ2-3 and V is TRBV7-9; possible D gene TRBD1, 6 bases. There are 16 residues in the CDR3. Germline CDR1 reads SEHNR; CDR2 reads FQNEAQ (reference sequence). With 1 base removed from V and 4 bases from J, the gap between germline ends came to 15 bases. CDR3 residues: CASSLGNRVSADTQYF. CDR3 sequence (DNA): TGTGCCAGCAGCTTAGGAAACAGGGTTTCCGCAGATACGCAGTATTTT.

This chain uses TRBV10-3 with TRBJ2-3, with D possibly being TRBD1 (6 bases). Trimming took 7 bases from V and 6 from J, leaving 14 bases between them. Germline V lookup: CDR1 ENHRY, CDR2 SYGVKD. The CDR3 covers 13 residues. The CDR3 sequence is CAIMPGVADTQYF. CDR3 coding DNA: TGTGCCATCATGCCAGGGGTCGCGGATACGCAGTATTTT.

This chain connects TRBV6-5 to TRBJ2-7; 9 bases match TRBD1. CDR1 and CDR2 (germline): MNHEY, SVGAGI. J lost 6 bases, V lost 0 bases, and 9 bases had no gene match. CDR3 size: 16 residues. The CDR3, as DNA: TGTGCCAGCAGTTACTCGTTTGTGGGACAGGGAACCGAGCAGTACTTC. This translates into CASSYSFVGQGTEQYF.

The chain combines TRBV9 with TRBJ2-7; D assignment may be TRBD1 or TRBD2 (9 bases each). Trimming removed 0 bases from V and 5 bases from J, with 27 bases in between. From germline, CDR1 is SGDLS and CDR2 YYNGEE. The CDR3 sequence is 19 residues long. The CDR3 nucleotides are TGTGCCAGCAGCGTAGGTAGGACAGGGGTTGCGGGAGGGCCCGACGAGCAGTACTTC. Protein: CASSVGRTGVAGGPDEQYF.

The genes are TRBV7-3 and TRBJ2-1, with 13 positions matching TRBD2. The junction had 11 bases not matched to a gene; V was cut back by 4 bases and J by 8 bases. There are 17 residues in the CDR3. The V gene's germline CDR1 is SGHTA and CDR2 FQGTGA. DNA of the CDR3: TGTGCCAGCAGCTCCCCAACCGGGACTAGCGGGAACCATGAGCAGTTCTTC. Its protein is CASSSPTGTSGNHEQFF.

For this clone: The same CDR3 also results from other DNA sequences found in this sample. The rearrangement links TRBV6-5 to TRBJ2-7, with a weak D call TRBD2 (5 bases). The germline V gene has CDR1 MNHEY and CDR2 SVGAGI. This CDR3 spans 13 amino acids. The V end lost 0 bases, the J end lost 4 bases, and 7 bases lay between the germline ends. CDR3 in amino acids: CASSYSTGYEQYF. The CDR3 DNA sequence: TGTGCCAGCAGTTACTCGACGGGATACGAGCAGTACTTC.

The chain links TRBV12-2 to TRBJ2-1; the table gives TRBD2 as D, unverified against the DNA. TRBV12-2 is flagged as a pseudogene. This CDR3 comprises 16 residues. The CDR3: CASRLPGLAGFNEQFF. The CDR3 coding sequence is TGTGCAAGTCGCTTACCGGGACTAGCGGGGTTCAATGAGCAGTTCTTC.

This chain uses TRBV6-5 with TRBJ2-3, with 7 bases lining up with TRBD2. Trimming cost V 2 bases and J 2 bases; bases outside gene matches: 7. The CDR3 runs 16 residues. CDR1 is MNHEY and CDR2 is SVGAGI in the germline V gene. For the CDR3, the DNA is TGTGCCAGCAGTTACATCGGAGCGGGGACCACAGATACGCAGTATTTT. It yields the protein CASSYIGAGTTDTQYF.

The rearrangement joins TRBV28 to TRBJ2-2; TRBD1 is a possible D gene (6 bases). Deletions cut 3 bases from V and 2 bases from J, with 10 bases between. The CDR3 is made up of 15 amino acids. Germline V gene data show CDR1 as MDHEN and CDR2 as SYDVKM. The CDR3 DNA is TGTGCCAGCAGTTTTGGGACACCCAACACCGGGGAGCTGTTTTTT. Translating gives CASSFGTPNTGELFF.